This T cell receptor beta chain was captured by sequencing in a study of shared T cell receptors in the human thymus. Germline V gene sequence: CDR1 MNHEY, CDR2 SMNVEV (reference sequence). V lost 3 bases and J 2 bases, leaving 9 bases between the germline ends. The CDR3 extends over 14 amino acids. Profiling relied on immunoSEQ multiplex PCR, and the TCRdb table lists in-frame clones only, not all of them. The sample has hundreds of thousands of clones, approximately 88% seen once. Only one count was recorded for this clone. In addition, the sample was reused for a study of human thymus T cells. That paper states: Thymic repertoires overlap heavily among unrelated individuals, related research has reported.

The rearrangement joins TRBV27 to TRBJ2-3, with D hard to call. Sequencing input: thymocytes. The sequence was collected from a boy under two years old with a congenital heart defect. This chain's CDR3 is CASSLNSNTDTQYF. In DNA form, the CDR3 reads TGTGCCAGCAGTTTGAACAGCAACACAGATACGCAGTATTTT.